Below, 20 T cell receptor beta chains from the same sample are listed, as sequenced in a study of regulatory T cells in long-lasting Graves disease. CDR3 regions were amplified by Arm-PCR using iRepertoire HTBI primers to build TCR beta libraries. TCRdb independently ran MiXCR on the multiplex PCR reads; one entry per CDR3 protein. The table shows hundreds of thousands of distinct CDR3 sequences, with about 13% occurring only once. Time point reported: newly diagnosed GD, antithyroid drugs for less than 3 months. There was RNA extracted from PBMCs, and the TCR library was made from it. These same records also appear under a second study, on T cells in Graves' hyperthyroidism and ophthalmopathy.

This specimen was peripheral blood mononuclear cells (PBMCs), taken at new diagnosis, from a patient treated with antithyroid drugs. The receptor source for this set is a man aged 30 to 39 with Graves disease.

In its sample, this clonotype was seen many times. DNA of the CDR3: TGCGCCAGCAGCCCCGGACTAGCATCCGCAGATACGCAGTATTTT. Translation gives CASSPGLASADTQYF. The chain is built from TRBV5-1 and TRBJ2-3; 8 nucleotides match TRBD2. Germline lookup yields CDR1 SGHRS and CDR2 YFSETQ. Trimming cost V 4 bases and J 4 bases; bases outside gene matches: 8. The CDR3 is made up of 15 amino acids.

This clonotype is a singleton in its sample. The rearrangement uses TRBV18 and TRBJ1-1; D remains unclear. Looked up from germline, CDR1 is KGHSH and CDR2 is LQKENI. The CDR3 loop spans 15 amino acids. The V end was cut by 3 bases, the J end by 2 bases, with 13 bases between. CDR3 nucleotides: TGTGCCAGCTCACCGGAGGCAGGACCTAACACTGAAGCTTTCTTT. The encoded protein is CASSPEAGPNTEAFF.

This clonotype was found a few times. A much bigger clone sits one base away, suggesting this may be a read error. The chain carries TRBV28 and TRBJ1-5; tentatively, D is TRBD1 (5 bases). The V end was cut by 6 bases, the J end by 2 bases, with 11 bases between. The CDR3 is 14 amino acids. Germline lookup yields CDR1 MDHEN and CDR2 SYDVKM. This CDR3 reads CASSPGFGNQPQHF. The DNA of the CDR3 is TGTGCCAGCAGCCCAGGGTTTGGCAATCAGCCCCAGCATTTT.

The CDR3 DNA is TGTGCCAGCAGCGTTACTCCTGGGGGACGTTATACTCATTTCTATGGCTACACCTTC. Its translation: CASSVTPGGRYTHFYGYTF. The chain has TRBV9 and TRBJ1-2, with D possibly TRBD1 on 5 matching bases. CDR1 SGDLS and CDR2 YYNGEE come from the germline V gene. This CDR3 contains 19 residues. Trimming cost V 2 bases and J 4 bases, with 27 bases left between them. The whole variable domain, remainder taken from reference TRBV9 and TRBJ1-2, is DSGVTQTPKHLITATGQRVTLRCSPRSGDLSVYWYQQSLDQGLQFLIQYYNGEERAKGNILERFSAQQFPDLHSELNLSSLELGDSALYFCASSVTPGGRYTHFYGYTFGSGTRLTVV.

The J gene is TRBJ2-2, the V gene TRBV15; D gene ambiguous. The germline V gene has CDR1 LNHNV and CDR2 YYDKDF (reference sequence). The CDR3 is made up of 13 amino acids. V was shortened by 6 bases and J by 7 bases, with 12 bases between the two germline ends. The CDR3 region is CATSLGRYGELFF. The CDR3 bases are TGTGCCACCAGTTTAGGACGGTACGGGGAGCTGTTTTTT.

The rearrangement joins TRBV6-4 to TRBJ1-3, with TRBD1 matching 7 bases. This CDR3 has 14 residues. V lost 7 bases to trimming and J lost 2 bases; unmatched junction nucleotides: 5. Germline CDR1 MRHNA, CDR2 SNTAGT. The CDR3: CASKVTGTGNTIYF. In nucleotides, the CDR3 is TGTGCCAGCAAGGTGACAGGGACTGGAAACACCATATATTTT.

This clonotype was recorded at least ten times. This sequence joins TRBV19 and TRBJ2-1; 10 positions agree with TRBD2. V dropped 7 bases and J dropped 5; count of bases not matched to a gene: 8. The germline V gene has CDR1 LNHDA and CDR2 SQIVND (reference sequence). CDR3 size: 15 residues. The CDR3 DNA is TGTGCCAGTATCCACGGGACTAGCGTGGACAATGAGCAGTTCTTC. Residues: CASIHGTSVDNEQFF. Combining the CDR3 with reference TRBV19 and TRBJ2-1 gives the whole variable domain DGGITQSPKYLFRKEGQNVTLSCEQNLNHDAMYWYRQDPGQGLRLIYYSQIVNDFQKGDIAEGYSVSREKKESFPLTVTSAQKNPTAFYLCASIHGTSVDNEQFFGPGTRLTVL.

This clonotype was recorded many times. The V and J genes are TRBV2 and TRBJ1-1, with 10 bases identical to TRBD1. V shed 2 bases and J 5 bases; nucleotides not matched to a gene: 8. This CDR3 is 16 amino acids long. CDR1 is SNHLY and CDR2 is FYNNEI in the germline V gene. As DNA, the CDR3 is TGTGCCAGCAGTGAAAGGGACAGGGGTGCGTGGACTGAAGCTTTCTTT. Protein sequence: CASSERDRGAWTEAFF.

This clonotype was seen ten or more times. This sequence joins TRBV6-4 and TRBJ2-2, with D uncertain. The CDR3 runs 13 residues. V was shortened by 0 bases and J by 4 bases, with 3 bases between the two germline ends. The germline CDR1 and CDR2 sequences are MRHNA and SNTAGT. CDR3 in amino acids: CASSDSGTGELFF. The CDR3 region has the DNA TGTGCCAGCAGTGACTCGGGCACCGGGGAGCTGTTTTTT.

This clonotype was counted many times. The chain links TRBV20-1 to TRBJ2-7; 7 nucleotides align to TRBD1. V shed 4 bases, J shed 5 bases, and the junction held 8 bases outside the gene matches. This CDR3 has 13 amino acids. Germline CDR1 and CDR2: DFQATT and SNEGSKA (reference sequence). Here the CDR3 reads CSATRDRTHEQYF. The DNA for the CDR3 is TGCAGTGCTACCCGGGACAGAACCCACGAGCAGTACTTC.

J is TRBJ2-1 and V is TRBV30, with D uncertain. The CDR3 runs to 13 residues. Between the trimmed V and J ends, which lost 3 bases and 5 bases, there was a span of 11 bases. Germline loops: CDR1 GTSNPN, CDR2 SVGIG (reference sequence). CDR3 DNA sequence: TGTGCCTGGAGGCCTCGAGCTAACAATGAGCAGTTCTTC. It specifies CAWRPRANNEQFF.

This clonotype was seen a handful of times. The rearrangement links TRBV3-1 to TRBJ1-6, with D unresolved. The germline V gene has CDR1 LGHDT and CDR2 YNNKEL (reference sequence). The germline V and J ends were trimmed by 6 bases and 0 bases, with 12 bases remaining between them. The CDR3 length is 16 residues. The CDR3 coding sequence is TGTGCCAGCAGAGCACTTCTGAGCTCCTATAATTCACCCCTCCACTTT. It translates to CASRALLSSYNSPLHF. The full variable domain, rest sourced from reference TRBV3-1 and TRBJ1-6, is DTAVSQTPKYLVTQMGNDKSIKCEQNLGHDTMYWYKQDSKKFLKIMFSYNNKELIINETVPNRFSPKSPDKAHLNLHINSLELGDSAVYFCASRALLSSYNSPLHFGNGTRLTVT.

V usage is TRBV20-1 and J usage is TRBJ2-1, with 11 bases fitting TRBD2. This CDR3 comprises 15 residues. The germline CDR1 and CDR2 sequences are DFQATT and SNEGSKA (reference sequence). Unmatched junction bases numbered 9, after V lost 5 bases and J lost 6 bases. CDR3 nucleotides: TGCAGTGCTGTAGCCGGGACTAGCGGCGGCAATGAGCAGTTCTTC. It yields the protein CSAVAGTSGGNEQFF.

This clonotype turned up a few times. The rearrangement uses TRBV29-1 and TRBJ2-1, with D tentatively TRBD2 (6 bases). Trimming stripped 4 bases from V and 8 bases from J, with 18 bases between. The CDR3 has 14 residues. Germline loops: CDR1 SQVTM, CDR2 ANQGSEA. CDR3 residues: CSVVSRTKPDEQFF. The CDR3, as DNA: TGCAGCGTTGTTTCCCGGACTAAGCCCGATGAGCAGTTCTTC.

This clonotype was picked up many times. CDR3 bases: TGTGCCAGCAGCTTAGAGGCCCTAGCGGGGGAAGAGACCCAGTACTTC. As protein: CASSLEALAGEETQYF. The genes are TRBV7-2 and TRBJ2-5; 10 bases map to TRBD2. With V trimmed by 1 base and J by 3 bases, 5 bases remained unmatched. This CDR3 has 16 amino acids. Germline V gene data show CDR1 as SGHTA and CDR2 as FQGNSA. Together with reference TRBV7-2 and TRBJ2-5, the CDR3 gives the full variable domain: GAGVSQSPSNKVTEKGKDVELRCDPISGHTALYWYRQSLGQGLEFLIYFQGNSAPDKSGLPSDRFSAERTGGSVSTLTIQRTQQEDSAVYLCASSLEALAGEETQYFGPGTRLLVL.

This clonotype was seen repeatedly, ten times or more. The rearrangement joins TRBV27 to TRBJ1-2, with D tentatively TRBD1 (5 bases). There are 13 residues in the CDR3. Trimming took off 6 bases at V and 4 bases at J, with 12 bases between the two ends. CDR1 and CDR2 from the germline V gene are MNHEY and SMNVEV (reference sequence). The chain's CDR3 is CASSTRGLYGYTF. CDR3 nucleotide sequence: TGTGCCAGCAGCACCCGGGGCCTCTATGGCTACACCTTC.

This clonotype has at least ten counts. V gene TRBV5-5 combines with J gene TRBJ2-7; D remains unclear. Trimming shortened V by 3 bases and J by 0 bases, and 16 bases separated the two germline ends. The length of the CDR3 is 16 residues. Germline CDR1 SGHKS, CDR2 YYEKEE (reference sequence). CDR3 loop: CASSSSLGLGSYEQYF. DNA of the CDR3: TGTGCCAGCAGCTCCAGCCTGGGATTAGGCTCCTACGAGCAGTACTTC.

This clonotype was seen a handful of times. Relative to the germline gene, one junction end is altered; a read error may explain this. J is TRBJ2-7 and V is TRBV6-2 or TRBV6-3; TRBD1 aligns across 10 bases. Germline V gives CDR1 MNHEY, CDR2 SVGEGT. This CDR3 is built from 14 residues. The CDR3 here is CASNYAGQGYEQYF. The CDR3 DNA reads TGTGCCAGCAATTACGCGGGACAGGGGTACGAGCAGTACTTC.

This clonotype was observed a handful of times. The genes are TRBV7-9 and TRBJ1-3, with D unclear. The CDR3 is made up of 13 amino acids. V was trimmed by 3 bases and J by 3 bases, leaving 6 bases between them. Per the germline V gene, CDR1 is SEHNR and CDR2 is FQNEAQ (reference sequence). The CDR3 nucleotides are TGTGCCAGCAGCTTCGCAGTTGGAAACACCATATATTTT. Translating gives CASSFAVGNTIYF.

In DNA, the CDR3 is TGTGCCAGCAGCTCCTTAAAATCGACAGGGCCCGGGGCCAACGTCCTGACTTTC. Its protein is CASSSLKSTGPGANVLTF. The chain has TRBV11-2 and TRBJ2-6; 7 bases agree with TRBD1. Germline CDR1 SGHAT, CDR2 FQNNGV. J gave up 4 bases and V 4 bases, and 13 bases lay outside the gene matches. CDR3 length: 18 residues.